Presented here are 23 T cell receptor beta chains from one specimen sequenced in a study of Ad26.COV2.S vaccination and SARS-CoV-2 variants. Sequencing used immunoSEQ multiplex PCR; TCRdb keeps in-frame clones, though not all of them. Here the sample spans 400,000 to 450,000 clones, roughly 91% being singletons. Treatment specified: some 20 received Ad26.COV2.S at low or high dose, single or two shots; about five received placebo; per-sample allocation not given. Specimens were obtained on day 63 following the first vaccine or placebo injection. The sample here was peripheral blood, taken in a trial of Ad26.COV2.S vaccine versus placebo. Source of these receptors: a person aged 18-60 years who received the Ad26.COV2.S COVID-19 vaccine or a placebo.

The chain couples TRBV29-1 to TRBJ2-5, with D possibly matching TRBD2 (6 bases). CDR3 size: 11 residues. The ends were cut back, 6 bases at V and 5 bases at J, with 10 bases in the middle. CDR1 is SQVTM and CDR2 is ANQGSEA in the germline V gene. The CDR3 DNA reads as TGCAGCGTCACAGGAGGGGAGACCCAGTACTTC. Translated: CSVTGGETQYF.

The rearrangement uses TRBV7-8 and TRBJ1-5; 7 nucleotides align to TRBD1. CDR1 and CDR2 from the germline V gene are SGHVS and FQNEAQ. J lost 7 bases, V lost 5 bases, and 5 bases had no gene match. CDR3 length: 13 amino acids. CDR3 region: CASSPQGRQPQHF. The CDR3 bases are TGTGCCAGCAGCCCACAGGGGAGGCAGCCCCAGCATTTT. The full variable domain, rest sourced from reference TRBV7-8 and TRBJ1-5, is GAGVSQSPRYKVAKRGQDVALRCDPISGHVSLFWYQQALGQGPEFLTYFQNEAQLDKSGLPSDRFFAERPEGSVSTLKIQRTQQEDSAVYLCASSPQGRQPQHFGDGTRLSIL.

V gene TRBV5-6 combines with J gene TRBJ2-4; 9 nucleotides align to TRBD1. The CDR3 runs 14 residues. Germline values: CDR1 SGHDT, CDR2 YYEEEE. Unmatched junction bases numbered 8, after V lost 4 bases and J lost 9 bases. The CDR3 coding sequence is TGTGCCAGCAGCCACTTGACAGGGGGAGGCATTCAGTACTTC. It yields the protein CASSHLTGGGIQYF.

The gene calls are TRBV4-2 and TRBJ2-7; no reliable D call. The ends were cut back, 4 bases at V and 2 bases at J, with 15 bases in the middle. The CDR3 length is 15 residues. Germline CDR1 and CDR2: LGHNA and YNFKEQ. The CDR3 sequence: CASSPDASATYEQYF. DNA of the CDR3: TGTGCCAGCAGCCCAGATGCAAGCGCTACCTACGAGCAGTACTTC.

This clone was seen a single time. The CDR3 sequence is CASSPPGNTIYF. CDR3 nucleotides: TGTGCCAGCAGCCCCCCTGGAAACACCATATATTTT. The chain carries TRBV9 and TRBJ1-3; D not resolved. The CDR3 extends over 12 amino acids. Deletions cut 4 bases from V and 2 bases from J, with 4 bases between. CDR1 and CDR2 from the germline V gene are SGDLS and YYNGEE.

This sequence joins TRBV7-9 and TRBJ1-2; D uncertain. The CDR3 is 12 amino acids. Germline CDR1 SEHNR, CDR2 FQNEAQ (reference sequence). V lost 3 bases to trimming and J lost 3 bases, with 5 bases between them. The DNA for the CDR3 is TGTGCCAGCAGCTTCTCCGACTATGGCTACACCTTC. Amino acid sequence: CASSFSDYGYTF.

The chain couples TRBV28 to TRBJ2-1, with 8 bases identical to TRBD1. This CDR3 has 13 amino acids. Germline trimming cut 6 bases from V and 9 bases from J; bases unmatched to any gene: 7. Germline V gene lookup returns CDR1 MDHEN and CDR2 SYDVKM. CDR3 DNA: TGTGCCAGCAGACAAACAGGGGGATCTGAGCAGTTCTTC. The encoded protein is CASRQTGGSEQFF. Variable domain in full (rest from reference TRBV28 and TRBJ2-1): DVKVTQSSRYLVKRTGEKVFLECVQDMDHENMFWYRQDPGLGLRLIYFSYDVKMKEKGDIPEGYSVSREKKERFSLILESASTNQTSMYLCASRQTGGSEQFFGPGTRLTVL.

The chain combines TRBV5-1 with TRBJ2-1; D possibly corresponds to TRBD2 (5 bases). The length of the CDR3 is 17 residues. Germline lookup yields CDR1 SGHRS and CDR2 YFSETQ. V dropped 0 bases and J dropped 9 bases, with 22 bases sitting between them. The CDR3 loop is CASSLGNRPAGGGEQFF. The CDR3 DNA reads as TGCGCCAGCAGCTTGGGAAACAGACCGGCTGGAGGTGGTGAGCAGTTCTTC.

The chain links TRBV6-5 to TRBJ2-1; 7 nucleotides match TRBD2. Trimming at V came to 2 bases and at J to 3 bases, leaving 7 bases not matched to a gene. From germline, CDR1 is MNHEY and CDR2 SVGAGI. The CDR3 loop spans 16 amino acids. CDR3 bases: TGTGCCAGCAGTTACAGGGCGGGAGACTTCTACAATGAGCAGTTCTTC. Its translation is CASSYRAGDFYNEQFF.

The genes are TRBV18 and TRBJ2-1; TRBD2 aligns across 9 bases. The germline V gene encodes CDR1 KGHSH and CDR2 LQKENI. V was pared by 3 bases and J by 4 bases, with 4 bases of the junction left unmatched. The CDR3 is 15 amino acids. In DNA, the CDR3 is TGTGCCAGCTCACCTTTTAGCGGGAGTTACAATGAGCAGTTCTTC. This sequence encodes CASSPFSGSYNEQFF.

CDR3 nucleotides: TGTGCCAGCAGCGCGGGGGGGAACACCGGGGAGCTGTTTTTT. This gives the protein CASSAGGNTGELFF. The chain carries TRBV9 and TRBJ2-2; TRBD2 aligns across 7 bases. V lost 3 bases to trimming and J lost 1 base; unmatched junction nucleotides: 0. This CDR3 is 14 amino acids long. Germline lookup yields CDR1 SGDLS and CDR2 YYNGEE.

This chain uses TRBV2 with TRBJ2-7; TRBD2 agrees at 10 bases. CDR1 is SNHLY and CDR2 is FYNNEI in the germline V gene. The J segment lost 3 bases and the V segment lost 3 bases, leaving 2 bases of the junction unmatched. This CDR3 contains 14 residues. The CDR3 is CASSEGLANYEQYF. DNA of the CDR3: TGTGCCAGCAGTGAGGGACTAGCGAACTACGAGCAGTACTTC.

CDR3 in amino acids: CAWGLAGHNEQFF. CDR3 DNA sequence: TGTGCCTGGGGACTAGCGGGGCACAATGAGCAGTTCTTC. The rearrangement joins TRBV30 to TRBJ2-1; 12 bases line up with TRBD2. The CDR3 covers 13 residues. V dropped 5 bases and J dropped 5; count of bases not matched to a gene: 1. The germline CDR1 and CDR2 sequences are GTSNPN and SVGIG (reference sequence).

V and J are TRBV30 and TRBJ2-1, with D unresolved. V was trimmed by 3 bases and J by 7 bases, leaving 7 bases between them. Germline CDR1 GTSNPN, CDR2 SVGIG (reference sequence). The CDR3 covers 11 residues. Written as DNA, the CDR3 is TGTGCCTGGAGGCTTCCTAATGAGCAGTTCTTC. Translated, it gives CAWRLPNEQFF.

The rearrangement links TRBV5-4 to TRBJ1-1, with 9 bases matching TRBD1. V was clipped by 4 bases and J by 1 base; unmatched bases: 8. CDR1 and CDR2 (germline): SGHNT, YYREEE (reference sequence). The CDR3 is 16 amino acids. The CDR3 reads CASSLDRGLSNTEAFF. CDR3 in DNA: TGTGCCAGCAGCCTCGACAGGGGGTTATCGAACACTGAAGCTTTCTTT.

The rearrangement uses TRBV4-3 and TRBJ2-3, with TRBD2 matching 11 bases. With 0 bases clipped from V and 3 bases from J, the junction kept 2 bases outside the gene matches. Germline V gives CDR1 LGHNA, CDR2 YSLEER. The CDR3 extends over 16 amino acids. The CDR3 DNA follows: TGCGCCAGCAGCCAAGATAGCGGGAGGGGGACAGATACGCAGTATTTT. It codes for CASSQDSGRGTDTQYF.

The CDR3 spells CASSQDTVGSNNEQFF. CDR3 bases: TGCGCCAGCAGCCAAGATACGGTAGGTTCCAACAATGAGCAGTTCTTC. The V call is TRBV4-3, the J call TRBJ2-1; no clear D gene. Germline CDR1 LGHNA, CDR2 YSLEER. Trimming pared 0 bases from V and 5 bases from J, leaving 14 bases between. This CDR3 is 16 amino acids long.

V usage is TRBV4-3 and J usage is TRBJ2-7; no definite D call. Trimming shortened V by 0 bases and J by 6 bases, and 15 bases separated the two germline ends. This CDR3 is built from 15 residues. Germline V CDR1 and CDR2: LGHNA, YSLEER. In DNA, the CDR3 is TGCGCCAGCAGCCAAGATGGCAGCAGCTGGGGCGAGCAGTACTTC. It yields the protein CASSQDGSSWGEQYF.

V gene TRBV15 combines with J gene TRBJ2-1, with D perhaps being TRBD1 or TRBD2 (5 bases each). V lost 0 bases and J 9 bases, leaving 9 bases between the germline ends. This CDR3 region has 13 residues. Germline lookup yields CDR1 LNHNV and CDR2 YYDKDF (reference sequence). The CDR3 bases are TGTGCCACCAGCAGAGATCTTGGGGGTGAGCAGTTCTTC. Residues: CATSRDLGGEQFF.

Comment on this clone: The junction departs from the called germline gene at one end, perhaps through a read error. The same CDR3 is also encoded by other DNA sequences in this sample. V gene TRBV28 combines with J gene TRBJ2-7; the D gene could be TRBD1 or TRBD2 (7 bases each). This CDR3 spans 14 amino acids. Germline V gene data show CDR1 as MDHEN and CDR2 as SYDVKM. In nucleotides, the CDR3 is TGTGCTAGCACACTCAGGGGGGGCAGATACGAGCAGTACTTC. Its translation: CASTLRGGRYEQYF.

This clone was picked up one time. The gene calls are TRBV27 and TRBJ2-7; 9 nucleotides agree with TRBD2. Germline lookup yields CDR1 MNHEY and CDR2 SMNVEV (reference sequence). There are 16 residues in the CDR3. V lost 0 bases to trimming and J lost 3 bases; unmatched junction nucleotides: 6. CDR3 sequence reads: CASSLSGGTSSYEQYF. The CDR3, as DNA: TGTGCCAGCAGTTTATCGGGGGGGACTAGCAGCTACGAGCAGTACTTC.

This sequence joins TRBV10-3 and TRBJ2-3; TRBD1 or TRBD2 may be the D gene (5 bases each). The CDR3 totals 13 residues. V shed 9 bases and J shed 2 bases, with 12 bases lying between them. In germline, CDR1 is ENHRY, CDR2 SYGVKD. CDR3 nucleotide sequence: TGTGCCATGAGGGGCGAGATCACAGATACGCAGTATTTT. Residues: CAMRGEITDTQYF.

The V and J genes are TRBV19 and TRBJ2-7; D uncertain. Trimming removed 9 bases at V and 0 bases at J, with 27 bases between. From germline, CDR1 is LNHDA and CDR2 SQIVND (reference sequence). The CDR3 contains 18 residues. The CDR3: CASHLQTPFTASSYEQYF. For the CDR3, the DNA is TGTGCCAGCCACCTCCAAACCCCATTTACAGCCTCCTCCTACGAGCAGTACTTC.